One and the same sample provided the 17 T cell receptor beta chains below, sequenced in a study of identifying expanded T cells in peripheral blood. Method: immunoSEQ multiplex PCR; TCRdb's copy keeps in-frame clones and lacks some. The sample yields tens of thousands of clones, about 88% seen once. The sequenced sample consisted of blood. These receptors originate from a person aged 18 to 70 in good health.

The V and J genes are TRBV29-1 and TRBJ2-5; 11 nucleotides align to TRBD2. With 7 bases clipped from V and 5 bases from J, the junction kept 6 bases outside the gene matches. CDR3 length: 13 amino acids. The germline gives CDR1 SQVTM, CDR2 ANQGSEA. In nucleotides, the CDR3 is TGCAGCGCAAGACTAGCGGGGATGGAGACCCAGTACTTC. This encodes CSARLAGMETQYF. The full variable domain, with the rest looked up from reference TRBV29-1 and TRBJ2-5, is SAVISQKPSRDICQRGTSLTIQCQVDSQVTMMFWYRQQPGQSLTLIATANQGSEATYESGFVIDKFPISRPNLTFSTLTVSNMSPEDSSIYLCSARLAGMETQYFGPGTRLLVL.

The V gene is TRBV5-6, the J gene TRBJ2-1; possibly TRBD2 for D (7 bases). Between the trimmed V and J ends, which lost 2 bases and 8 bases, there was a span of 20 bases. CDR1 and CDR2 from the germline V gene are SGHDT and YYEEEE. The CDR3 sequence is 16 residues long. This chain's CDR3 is CASSFARGLRVDEQFF. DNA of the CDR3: TGTGCCAGCAGCTTCGCGCGGGGGCTGAGGGTCGATGAGCAGTTCTTC.

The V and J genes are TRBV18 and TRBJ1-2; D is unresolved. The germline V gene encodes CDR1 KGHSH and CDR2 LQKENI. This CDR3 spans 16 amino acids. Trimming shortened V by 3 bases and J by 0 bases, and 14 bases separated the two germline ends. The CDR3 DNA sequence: TGTGCCAGCTCACCCACCTCAAGCCGAGCTAACTATGGCTACACCTTC. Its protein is CASSPTSSRANYGYTF.

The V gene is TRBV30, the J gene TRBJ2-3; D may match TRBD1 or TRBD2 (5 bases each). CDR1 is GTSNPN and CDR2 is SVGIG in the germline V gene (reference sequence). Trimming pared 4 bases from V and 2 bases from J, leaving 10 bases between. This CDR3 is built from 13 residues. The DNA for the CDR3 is TGTGCCTGGACGAGAGGGGTCACAGATACGCAGTATTTT. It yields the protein CAWTRGVTDTQYF.

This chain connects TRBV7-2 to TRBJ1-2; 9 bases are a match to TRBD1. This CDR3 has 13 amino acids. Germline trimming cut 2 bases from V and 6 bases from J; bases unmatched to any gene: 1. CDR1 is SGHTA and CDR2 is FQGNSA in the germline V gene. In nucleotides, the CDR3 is TGTGCCAGCAGCTTAAGGGACAGGGATGGCTACACCTTC. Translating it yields CASSLRDRDGYTF.

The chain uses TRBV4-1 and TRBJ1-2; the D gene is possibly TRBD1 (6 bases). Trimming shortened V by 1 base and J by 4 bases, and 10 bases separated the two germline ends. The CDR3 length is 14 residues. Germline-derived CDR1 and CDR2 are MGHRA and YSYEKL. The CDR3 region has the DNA TGCGCCAGCAGCCAAGCCTTAGGGGGCTATGGCTACACCTTC. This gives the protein CASSQALGGYGYTF.

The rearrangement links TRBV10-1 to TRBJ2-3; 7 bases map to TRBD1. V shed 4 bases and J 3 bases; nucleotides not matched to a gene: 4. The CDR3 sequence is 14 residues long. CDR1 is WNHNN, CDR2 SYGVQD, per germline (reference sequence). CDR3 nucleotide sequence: TGCGCCAGCAGTGGAGGGGGCAGAACAGATACGCAGTATTTT. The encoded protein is CASSGGGRTDTQYF.

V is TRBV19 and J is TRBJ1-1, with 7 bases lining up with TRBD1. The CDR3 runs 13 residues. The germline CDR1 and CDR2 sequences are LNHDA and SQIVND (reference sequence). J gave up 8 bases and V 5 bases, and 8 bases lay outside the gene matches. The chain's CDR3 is CASSRRGTDEAFF. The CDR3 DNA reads TGTGCCAGTAGTCGTCGCGGGACAGACGAAGCTTTCTTT.

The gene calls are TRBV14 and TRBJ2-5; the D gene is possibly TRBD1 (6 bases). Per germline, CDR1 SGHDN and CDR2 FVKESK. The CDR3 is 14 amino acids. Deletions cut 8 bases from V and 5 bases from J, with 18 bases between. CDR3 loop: CASSLNRAQETQYF. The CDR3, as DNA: TGTGCCAGCTCGCTAAACAGGGCCCAGGAGACCCAGTACTTC.

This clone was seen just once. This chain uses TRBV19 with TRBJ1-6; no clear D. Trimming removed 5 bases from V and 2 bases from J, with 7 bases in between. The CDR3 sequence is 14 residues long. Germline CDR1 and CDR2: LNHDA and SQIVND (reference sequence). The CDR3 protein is CASSSDAYNSPLHF. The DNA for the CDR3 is TGTGCCAGTAGTTCGGATGCCTATAATTCACCCCTCCACTTT.

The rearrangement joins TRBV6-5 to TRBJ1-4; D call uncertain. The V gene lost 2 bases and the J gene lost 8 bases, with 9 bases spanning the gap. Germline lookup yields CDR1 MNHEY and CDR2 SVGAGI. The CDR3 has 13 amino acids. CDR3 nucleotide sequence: TGTGCCAGCAGTTACAACGCCAAGGAAAAACTGTTTTTT. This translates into CASSYNAKEKLFF.

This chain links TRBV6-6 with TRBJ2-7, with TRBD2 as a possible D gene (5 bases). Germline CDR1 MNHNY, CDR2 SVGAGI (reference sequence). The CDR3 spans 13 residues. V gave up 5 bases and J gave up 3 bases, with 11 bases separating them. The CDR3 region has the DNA TGTGCCAGCAGTACGGAGGTGGGCTACGAGCAGTACTTC. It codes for CASSTEVGYEQYF.

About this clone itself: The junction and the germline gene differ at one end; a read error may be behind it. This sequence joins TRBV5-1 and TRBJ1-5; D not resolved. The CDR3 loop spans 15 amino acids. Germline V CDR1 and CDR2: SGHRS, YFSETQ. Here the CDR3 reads CASSSWGSGNQPQHF. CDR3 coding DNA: TGTGCCAGCAGCTCATGGGGATCGGGGAATCAGCCCCAGCATTTT.

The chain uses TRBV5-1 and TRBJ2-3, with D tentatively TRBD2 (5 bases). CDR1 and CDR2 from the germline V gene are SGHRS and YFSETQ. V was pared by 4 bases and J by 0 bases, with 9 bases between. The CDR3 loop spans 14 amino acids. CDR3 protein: CASSTGWSTDTQYF. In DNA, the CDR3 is TGCGCCAGCAGCACGGGATGGAGCACAGATACGCAGTATTTT.

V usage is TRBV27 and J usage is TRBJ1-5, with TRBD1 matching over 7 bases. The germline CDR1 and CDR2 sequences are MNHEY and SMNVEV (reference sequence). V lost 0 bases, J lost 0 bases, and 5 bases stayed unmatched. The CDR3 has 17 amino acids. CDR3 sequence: CASSLSPRGYSNQPQHF. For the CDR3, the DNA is TGTGCCAGCAGTTTATCACCCAGGGGGTATAGCAATCAGCCCCAGCATTTT.

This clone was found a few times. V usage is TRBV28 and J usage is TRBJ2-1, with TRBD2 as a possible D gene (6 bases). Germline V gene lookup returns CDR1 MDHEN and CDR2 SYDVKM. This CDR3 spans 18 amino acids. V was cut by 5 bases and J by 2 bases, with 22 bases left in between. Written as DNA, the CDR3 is TGTGCCAGCAGTCCGTCTACGAATTCCGGGGGACCCTACAATGAGCAGTTCTTC. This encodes CASSPSTNSGGPYNEQFF.

The chain's CDR3 is CASSRGLAGTYNEQFF. CDR3 bases: TGCGCCAGCAGCCGGGGACTAGCGGGAACCTACAATGAGCAGTTCTTC. The genes are TRBV5-1 and TRBJ2-1, with 13 nucleotides matching TRBD2. This CDR3 has 16 residues. Germline V CDR1 and CDR2: SGHRS, YFSETQ. V gave up 4 bases and J gave up 2 bases; unmatched junction bases: 3.